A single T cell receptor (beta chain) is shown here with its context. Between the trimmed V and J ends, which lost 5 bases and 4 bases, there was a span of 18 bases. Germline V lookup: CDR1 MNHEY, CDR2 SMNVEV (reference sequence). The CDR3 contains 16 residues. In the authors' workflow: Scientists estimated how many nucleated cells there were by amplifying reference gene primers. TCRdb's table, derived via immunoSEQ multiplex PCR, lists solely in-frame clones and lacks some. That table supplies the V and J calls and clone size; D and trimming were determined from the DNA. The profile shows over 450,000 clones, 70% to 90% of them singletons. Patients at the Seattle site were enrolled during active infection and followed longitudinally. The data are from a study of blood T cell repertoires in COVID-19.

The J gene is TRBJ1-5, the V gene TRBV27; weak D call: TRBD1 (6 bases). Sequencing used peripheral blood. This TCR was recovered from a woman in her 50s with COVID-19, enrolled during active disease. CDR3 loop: CASSLSRRDKNQPQHF. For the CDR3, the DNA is TGTGCCAGCAGTCTCTCCCGCAGGGACAAAAATCAGCCCCAGCATTTT.